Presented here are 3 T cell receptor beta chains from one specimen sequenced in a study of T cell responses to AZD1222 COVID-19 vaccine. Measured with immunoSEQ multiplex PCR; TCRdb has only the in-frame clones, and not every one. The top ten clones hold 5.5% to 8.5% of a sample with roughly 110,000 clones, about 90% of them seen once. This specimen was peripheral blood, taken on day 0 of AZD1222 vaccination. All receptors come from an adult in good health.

The CDR3 bases are TGTGCCAGCCGGACCGGGACAGGGGGATACGAGCAGTACTTC. Translating gives CASRTGTGGYEQYF. The chain is built from TRBV2 and TRBJ2-7, with 11 nucleotides matching TRBD1. Germline trimming cut 8 bases from V and 4 bases from J; bases unmatched to any gene: 7. The CDR3 is 14 residues long. Germline values: CDR1 SNHLY, CDR2 FYNNEI.

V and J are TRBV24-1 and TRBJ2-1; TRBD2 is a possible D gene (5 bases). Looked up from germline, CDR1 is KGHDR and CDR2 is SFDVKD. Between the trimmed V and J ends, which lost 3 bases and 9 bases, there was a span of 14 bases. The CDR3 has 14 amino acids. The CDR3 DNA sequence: TGTGCCACCAGTGATGGGAGAGTAGGCGGTGAGCAGTTCTTC. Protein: CATSDGRVGGEQFF.

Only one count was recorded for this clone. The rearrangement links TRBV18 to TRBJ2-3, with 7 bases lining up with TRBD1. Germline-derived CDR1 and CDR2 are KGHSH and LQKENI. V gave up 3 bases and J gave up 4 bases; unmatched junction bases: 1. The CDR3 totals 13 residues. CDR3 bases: TGTGCCAGCTCACCCGGACAGGCAGATACGCAGTATTTT. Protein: CASSPGQADTQYF.